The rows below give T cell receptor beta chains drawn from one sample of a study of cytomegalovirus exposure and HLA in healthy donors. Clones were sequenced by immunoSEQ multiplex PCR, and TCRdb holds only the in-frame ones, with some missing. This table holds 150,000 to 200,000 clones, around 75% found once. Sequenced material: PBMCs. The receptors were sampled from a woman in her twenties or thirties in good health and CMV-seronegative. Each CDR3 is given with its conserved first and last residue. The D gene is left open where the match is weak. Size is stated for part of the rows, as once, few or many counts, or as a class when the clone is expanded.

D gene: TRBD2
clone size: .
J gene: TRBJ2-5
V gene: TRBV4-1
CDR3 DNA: TGCGCCAGCAGCCAAAATAGCGGGAAGCAGTACTTC
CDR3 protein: CASSQNSGKQYF

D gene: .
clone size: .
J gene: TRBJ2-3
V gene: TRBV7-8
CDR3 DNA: TGTGCCAGCAGCTTAGCGTCTCGGGGTACAGATACGCAGTATTTT
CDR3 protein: CASSLASRGTDTQYF

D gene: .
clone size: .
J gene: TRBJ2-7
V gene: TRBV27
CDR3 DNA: TGTGCCAGCAGTTTAGAGACGGGTGGCTACGAGCAGTACTTC
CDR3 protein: CASSLETGGYEQYF

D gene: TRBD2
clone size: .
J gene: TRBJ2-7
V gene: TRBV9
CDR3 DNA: TGTGCCAGCAGCGCGGCCCCTAGCGGGGCCTTAACTGAGCAGTACTTC
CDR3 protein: CASSAAPSGALTEQYF

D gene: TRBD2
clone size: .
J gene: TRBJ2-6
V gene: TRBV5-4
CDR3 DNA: TGTGCCAGCAGCTACGCCGGGGGGTGGGCCGGGGCCAACGTCCTGACTTTC
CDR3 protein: CASSYAGGWAGANVLTF

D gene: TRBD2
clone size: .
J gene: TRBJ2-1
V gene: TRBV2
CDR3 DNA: TGTGCGGGGAGGGGCTCCCGTCCCTACAATGAGCAGTTCTTC
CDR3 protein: CAGRGSRPYNEQFF

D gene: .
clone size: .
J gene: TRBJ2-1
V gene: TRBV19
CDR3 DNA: TGTGCCAGTAGTATATGGCAGGGATCCTACAATGAGCAGTTCTTC
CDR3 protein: CASSIWQGSYNEQFF

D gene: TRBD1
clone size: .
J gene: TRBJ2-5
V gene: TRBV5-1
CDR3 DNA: TGCGCCAGCAGCTTGGGGGGACAGTCCTACCAAGAGACCCAGTACTTC
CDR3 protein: CASSLGGQSYQETQYF

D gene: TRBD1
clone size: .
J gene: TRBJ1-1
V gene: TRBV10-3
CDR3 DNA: TGTGCCATAGGACAGGGAATGAACACTGAAGCTTTCTTT
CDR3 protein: CAIGQGMNTEAFF

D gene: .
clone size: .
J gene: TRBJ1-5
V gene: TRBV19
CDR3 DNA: TGTGCCAGTACCTCGGTCGGGGGTCAGCCCCAGCATTTT
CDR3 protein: CASTSVGGQPQHF

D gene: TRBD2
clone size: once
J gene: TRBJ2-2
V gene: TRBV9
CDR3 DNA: TGTGCCAGCAGCGTAGCAGTCGGTAGCGGGGGGAACACCGGGGAGCTGTTTTTT
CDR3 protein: CASSVAVGSGGNTGELFF

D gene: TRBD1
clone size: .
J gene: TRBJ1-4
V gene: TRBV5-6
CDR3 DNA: TGTGCCAGCAGCCGGGTAGGGACAGGGGATTATGAAAAACTGTTTTTT
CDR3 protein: CASSRVGTGDYEKLFF

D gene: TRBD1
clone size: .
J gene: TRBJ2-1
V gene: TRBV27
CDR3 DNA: TGTGCCAGCAGTTGGACAGGGTTTGAGCAGTTCTTC
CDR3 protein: CASSWTGFEQFF

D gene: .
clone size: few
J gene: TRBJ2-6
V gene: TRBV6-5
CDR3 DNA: TGTGCCAGCAGTTACGGCCTCTCTGGGGCCAACGTCCTGACTTTC
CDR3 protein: CASSYGLSGANVLTF

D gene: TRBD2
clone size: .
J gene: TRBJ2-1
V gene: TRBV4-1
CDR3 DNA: TGCGCCAGCAGCCAAGATCGGCTAGCGGGAGGGCAGAATGAGCAGTTCTTC
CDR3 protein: CASSQDRLAGGQNEQFF

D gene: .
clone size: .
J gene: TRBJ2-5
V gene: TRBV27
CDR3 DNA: TGTGCCAGCAGGGCCGCTTTCTGGGAGAAGACCCAGTACTTC
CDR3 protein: CASRAAFWEKTQYF

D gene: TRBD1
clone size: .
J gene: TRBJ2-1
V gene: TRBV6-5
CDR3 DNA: TGTGCCAGCAGGGGACAGGGGTTGGGTGAGCAGTTCTTC
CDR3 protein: CASRGQGLGEQFF

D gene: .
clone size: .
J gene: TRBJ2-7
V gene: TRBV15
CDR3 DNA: TGTGCCACCAGCAGAGGCCTATACGAGCAGTACTTC
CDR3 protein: CATSRGLYEQYF

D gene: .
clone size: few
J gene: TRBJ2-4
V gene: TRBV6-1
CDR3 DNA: TGTGCCAGCAGTGAAGCGGAGGGGGCCAAAAACATTCAGTACTTC
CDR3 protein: CASSEAEGAKNIQYF

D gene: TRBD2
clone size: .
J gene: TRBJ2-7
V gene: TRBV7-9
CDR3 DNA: TGTGCCAGCAGCTTAGATTCAGTTGCGGGGGGCCAGTACGAGCAGTACTTC
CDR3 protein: CASSLDSVAGGQYEQYF

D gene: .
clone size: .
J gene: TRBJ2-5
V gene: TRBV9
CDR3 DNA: TGTGCCAGCAGCCCAGGTCCTGAGACCCAGTACTTC
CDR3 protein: CASSPGPETQYF

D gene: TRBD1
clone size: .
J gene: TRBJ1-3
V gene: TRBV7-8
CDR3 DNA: TGTGCCAGCAGCCCCGGGACAGAGGGAAACACCATATATTTT
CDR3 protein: CASSPGTEGNTIYF

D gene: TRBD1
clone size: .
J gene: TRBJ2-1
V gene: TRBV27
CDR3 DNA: TGTGCCAGCAGACCGGACAGGGGAGGCAATGAGCAGTTCTTC
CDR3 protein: CASRPDRGGNEQFF

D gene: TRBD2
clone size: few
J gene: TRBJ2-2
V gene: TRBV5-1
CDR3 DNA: TGCGCCAGCAGCTTCTTAGTAAGGGCGGGAGAAGCGAACACCGGGGAGCTGTTTTTT
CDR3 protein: CASSFLVRAGEANTGELFF